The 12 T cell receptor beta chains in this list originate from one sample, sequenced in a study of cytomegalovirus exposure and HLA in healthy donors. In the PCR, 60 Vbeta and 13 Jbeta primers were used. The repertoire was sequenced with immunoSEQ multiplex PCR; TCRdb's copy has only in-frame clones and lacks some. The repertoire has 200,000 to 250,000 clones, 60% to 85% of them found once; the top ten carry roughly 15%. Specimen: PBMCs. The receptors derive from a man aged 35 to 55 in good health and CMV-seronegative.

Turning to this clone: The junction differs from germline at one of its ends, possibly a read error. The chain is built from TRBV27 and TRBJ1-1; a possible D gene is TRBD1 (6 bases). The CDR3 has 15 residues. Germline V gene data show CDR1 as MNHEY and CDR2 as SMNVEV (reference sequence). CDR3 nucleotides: TGTGCCAGCAAGCAGGGGTACACTGTGAACACTAAAGCTTTCTTT. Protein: CASKQGYTVNTKAFF.

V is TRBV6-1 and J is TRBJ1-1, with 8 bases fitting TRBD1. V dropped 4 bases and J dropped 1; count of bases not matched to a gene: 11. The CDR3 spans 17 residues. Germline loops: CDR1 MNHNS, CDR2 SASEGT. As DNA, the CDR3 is TGTGCCAGCAGTGCAGGGGGCAGGCGGCTTTGGAACACTGAAGCTTTCTTT. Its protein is CASSAGGRRLWNTEAFF.

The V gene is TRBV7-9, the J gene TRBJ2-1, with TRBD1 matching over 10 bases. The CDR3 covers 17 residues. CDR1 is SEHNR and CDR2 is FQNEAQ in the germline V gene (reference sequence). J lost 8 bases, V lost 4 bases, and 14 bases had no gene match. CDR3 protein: CASSSTQFGQGGYEQFF. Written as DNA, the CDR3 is TGTGCCAGCAGCTCCACGCAATTCGGACAGGGGGGGTATGAGCAGTTCTTC.

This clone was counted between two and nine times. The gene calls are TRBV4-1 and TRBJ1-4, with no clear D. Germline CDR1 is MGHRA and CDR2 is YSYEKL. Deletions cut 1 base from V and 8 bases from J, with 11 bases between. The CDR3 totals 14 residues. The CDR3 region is CASSQARVIEKLFF. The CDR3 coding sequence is TGCGCCAGCAGCCAAGCCCGGGTGATCGAAAAACTGTTTTTT.

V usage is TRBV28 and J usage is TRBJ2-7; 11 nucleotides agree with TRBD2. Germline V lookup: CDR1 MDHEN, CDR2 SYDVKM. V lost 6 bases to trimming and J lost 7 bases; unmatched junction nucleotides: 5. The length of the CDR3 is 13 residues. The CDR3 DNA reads TGTGCCAGCAGGACTAGCGGGAACCCTGAGCAGTACTTC. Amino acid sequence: CASRTSGNPEQYF.

CDR3 in amino acids: CASSLGAGGYNEQFF. The CDR3 DNA reads as TGTGCCAGCAGCCTGGGGGCAGGGGGCTACAATGAGCAGTTCTTC. The rearrangement links TRBV5-4 to TRBJ2-1; 7 bases line up with TRBD1. The CDR3 has 15 amino acids. V was clipped by 4 bases and J by 3 bases; unmatched bases: 7. The V gene's germline CDR1 is SGHNT and CDR2 YYREEE (reference sequence).

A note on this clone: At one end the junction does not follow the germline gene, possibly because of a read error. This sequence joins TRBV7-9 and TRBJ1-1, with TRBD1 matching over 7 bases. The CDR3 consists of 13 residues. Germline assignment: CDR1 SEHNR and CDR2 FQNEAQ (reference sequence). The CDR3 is CSSSWTWDSGAFF. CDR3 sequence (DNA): TGTTCCAGCAGCTGGACTTGGGACAGCGGGGCTTTCTTT.

In nucleotides, the CDR3 is TGTGCCAGCAGTGAGATCCAGGGGGCGCGGGACACTGAAGCTTTCTTT. Translated: CASSEIQGARDTEAFF. J is TRBJ1-1 and V is TRBV9; 8 bases map to TRBD1. Trimming removed 5 bases from V and 3 bases from J; junction bases left unmatched: 12. Germline values: CDR1 SGDLS, CDR2 YYNGEE. The CDR3 is 16 residues long.

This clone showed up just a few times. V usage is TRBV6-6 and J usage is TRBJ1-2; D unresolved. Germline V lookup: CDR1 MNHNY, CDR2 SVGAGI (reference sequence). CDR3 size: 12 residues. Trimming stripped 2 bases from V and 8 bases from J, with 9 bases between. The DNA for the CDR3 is TGTGCCAGCAGTTACAGGGAGGAGGGCTACACCTTC. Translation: CASSYREEGYTF.

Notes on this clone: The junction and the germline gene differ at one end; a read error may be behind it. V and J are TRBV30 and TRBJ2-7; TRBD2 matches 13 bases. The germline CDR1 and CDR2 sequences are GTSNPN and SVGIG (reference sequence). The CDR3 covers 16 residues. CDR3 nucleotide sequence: TGTGCCTGGAGTCCCGGACTAGCGGGAGAGGTCCACGAGCGGTACTTC. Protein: CAWSPGLAGEVHERYF.

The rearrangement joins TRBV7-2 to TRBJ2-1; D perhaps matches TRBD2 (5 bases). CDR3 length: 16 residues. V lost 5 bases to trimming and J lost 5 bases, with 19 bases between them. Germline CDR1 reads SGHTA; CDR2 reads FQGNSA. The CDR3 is CASSLAGPAQNNEQFF. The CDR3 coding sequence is TGTGCCAGCAGCCTCGCGGGCCCAGCGCAAAACAATGAGCAGTTCTTC. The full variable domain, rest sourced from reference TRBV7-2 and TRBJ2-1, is GAGVSQSPSNKVTEKGKDVELRCDPISGHTALYWYRQSLGQGLEFLIYFQGNSAPDKSGLPSDRFSAERTGGSVSTLTIQRTQQEDSAVYLCASSLAGPAQNNEQFFGPGTRLTVL.

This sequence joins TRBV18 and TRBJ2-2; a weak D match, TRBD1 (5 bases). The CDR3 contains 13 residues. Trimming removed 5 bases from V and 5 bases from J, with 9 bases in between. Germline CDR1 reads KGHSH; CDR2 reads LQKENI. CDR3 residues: CASSLKGTGELFF. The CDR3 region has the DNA TGTGCCAGCTCATTAAAGGGGACCGGGGAGCTGTTTTTT.